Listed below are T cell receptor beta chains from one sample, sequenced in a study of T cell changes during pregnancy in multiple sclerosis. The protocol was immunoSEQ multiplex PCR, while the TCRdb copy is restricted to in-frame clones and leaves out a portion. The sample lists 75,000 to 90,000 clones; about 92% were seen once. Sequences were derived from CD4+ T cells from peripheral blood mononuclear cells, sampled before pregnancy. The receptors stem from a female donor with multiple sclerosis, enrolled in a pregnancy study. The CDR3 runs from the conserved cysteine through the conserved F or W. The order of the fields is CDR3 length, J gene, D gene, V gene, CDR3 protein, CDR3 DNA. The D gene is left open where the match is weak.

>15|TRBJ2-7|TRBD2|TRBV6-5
CASSPQRGPSYEQYF
TGTGCCAGCAGTCCTCAGCGGGGGCCTTCCTACGAGCAGTACTTC
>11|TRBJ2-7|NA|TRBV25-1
CASSFFYEQYF
TGTGCCAGCAGTTTCTTCTACGAGCAGTACTTC
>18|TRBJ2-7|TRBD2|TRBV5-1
CASSMGPTTSGAIYEQYF
TGCGCCAGCAGCATGGGACCCACTACTAGCGGGGCTATCTACGAGCAGTACTTC
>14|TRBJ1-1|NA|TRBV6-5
CASSQGPGRGEAFF
TGTGCCAGCAGTCAGGGGCCCGGAAGAGGTGAAGCTTTCTTT
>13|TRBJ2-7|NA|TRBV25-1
CASSEDSTYEQYF
TGTGCCAGCAGTGAGGACAGTACCTACGAGCAGTACTTC
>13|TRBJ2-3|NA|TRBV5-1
CASSPSSRDTQYF
TGCGCCAGCAGCCCGTCTAGTAGAGATACGCAGTATTTT
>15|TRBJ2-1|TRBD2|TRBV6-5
CASSRGGEPRNEQFF
TGTGCCAGCAGCCGGGGAGGGGAGCCCCGGAATGAGCAGTTCTTC
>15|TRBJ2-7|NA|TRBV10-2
CASGKKRGEPYEQYF
TGCGCCAGCGGTAAGAAGCGCGGCGAACCCTACGAGCAGTACTTC
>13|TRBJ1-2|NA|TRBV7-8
CASSEGPGGGYTF
TGTGCCAGCAGCGAGGGACCGGGAGGGGGCTACACCTTC
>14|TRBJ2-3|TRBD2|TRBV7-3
CASRLAGATDTQYF
TGTGCCAGCAGGTTAGCGGGAGCCACGGATACGCAGTATTTT